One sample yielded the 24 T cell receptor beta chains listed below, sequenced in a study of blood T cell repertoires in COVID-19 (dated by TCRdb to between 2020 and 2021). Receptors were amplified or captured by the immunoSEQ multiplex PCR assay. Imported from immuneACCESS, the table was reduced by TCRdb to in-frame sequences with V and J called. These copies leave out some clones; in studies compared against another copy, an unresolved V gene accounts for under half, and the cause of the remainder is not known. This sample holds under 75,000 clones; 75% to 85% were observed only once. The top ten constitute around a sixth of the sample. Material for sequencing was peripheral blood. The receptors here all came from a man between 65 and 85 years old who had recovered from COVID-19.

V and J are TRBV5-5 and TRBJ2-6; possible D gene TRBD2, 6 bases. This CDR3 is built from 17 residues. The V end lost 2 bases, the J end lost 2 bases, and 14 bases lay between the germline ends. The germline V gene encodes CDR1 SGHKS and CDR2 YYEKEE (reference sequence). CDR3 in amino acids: CASSFGGGGTGANVLTF. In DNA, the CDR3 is TGTGCCAGCAGCTTTGGCGGTGGGGGGACTGGGGCCAACGTCCTGACTTTC.

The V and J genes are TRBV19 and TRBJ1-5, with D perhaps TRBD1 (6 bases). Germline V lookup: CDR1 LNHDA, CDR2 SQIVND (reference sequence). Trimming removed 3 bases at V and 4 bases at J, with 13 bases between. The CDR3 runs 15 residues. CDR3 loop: CASSIRGGGNQPQHF. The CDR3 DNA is TGTGCCAGTAGTATCAGAGGGGGGGGTAATCAGCCCCAGCATTTT.

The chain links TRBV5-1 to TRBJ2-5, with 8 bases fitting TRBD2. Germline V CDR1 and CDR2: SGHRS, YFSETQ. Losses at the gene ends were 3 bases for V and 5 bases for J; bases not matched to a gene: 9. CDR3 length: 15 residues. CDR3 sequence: CASSSRGSGTETQYF. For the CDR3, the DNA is TGCGCCAGCAGCTCCCGGGGTAGCGGGACGGAGACCCAGTACTTC.

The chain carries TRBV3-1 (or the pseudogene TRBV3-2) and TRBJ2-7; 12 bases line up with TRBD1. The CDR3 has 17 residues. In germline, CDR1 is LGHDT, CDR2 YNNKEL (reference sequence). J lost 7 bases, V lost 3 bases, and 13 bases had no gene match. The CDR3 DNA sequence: TGTGCCAGCAGCCATCGCCAAATGGGACAGGGGGCGCGTGAGCAGTACTTC. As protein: CASSHRQMGQGAREQYF.

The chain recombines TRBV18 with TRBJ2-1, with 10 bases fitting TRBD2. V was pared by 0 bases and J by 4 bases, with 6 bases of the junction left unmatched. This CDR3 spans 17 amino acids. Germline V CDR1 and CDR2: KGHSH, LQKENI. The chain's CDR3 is CASSPPSSGSIYNEQFF. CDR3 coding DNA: TGTGCCAGCTCACCACCGTCTAGCGGGAGTATTTACAATGAGCAGTTCTTC.

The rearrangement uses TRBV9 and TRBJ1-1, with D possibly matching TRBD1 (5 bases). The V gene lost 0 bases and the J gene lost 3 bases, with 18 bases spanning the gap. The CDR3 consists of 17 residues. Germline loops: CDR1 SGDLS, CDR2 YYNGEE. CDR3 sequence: CASSVGGEMTRDTEAFF. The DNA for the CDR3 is TGTGCCAGCAGCGTAGGGGGGGAGATGACGCGGGACACTGAAGCTTTCTTT.

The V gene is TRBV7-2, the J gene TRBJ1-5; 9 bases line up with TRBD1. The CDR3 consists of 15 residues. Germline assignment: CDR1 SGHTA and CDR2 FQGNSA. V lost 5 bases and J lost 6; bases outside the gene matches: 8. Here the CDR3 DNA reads TGTGCCAGCAGCGTCACAGGGGGCAGTCGTCAGCCCCAGCATTTT. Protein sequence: CASSVTGGSRQPQHF.

In nucleotides, the CDR3 is TGTGCCAGTAGTATTTCGACAGGGCTCGTTATCGTAGCTTTCTTT. Its translation: CASSISTGLVIVAFF. The chain carries TRBV19 and TRBJ1-1; 7 bases fit TRBD1. Germline V gene data show CDR1 as LNHDA and CDR2 as SQIVND (reference sequence). This CDR3 region has 15 residues. J lost 10 bases, V lost 3 bases, and 14 bases had no gene match.

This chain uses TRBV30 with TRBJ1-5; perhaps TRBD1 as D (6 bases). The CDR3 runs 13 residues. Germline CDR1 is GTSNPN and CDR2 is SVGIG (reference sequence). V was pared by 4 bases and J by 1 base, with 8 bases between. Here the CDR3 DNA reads TGTGCCTGGAACAGGGCCAGCAATCAGCCCCAGCATTTT. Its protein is CAWNRASNQPQHF.

The CDR3 reads CASSEIPGPQETQYF. In DNA, the CDR3 is TGTGCCAGCAGCGAGATCCCAGGTCCCCAGGAGACCCAGTACTTC. The chain uses TRBV7-2 and TRBJ2-5, with unresolved D. Germline CDR1 and CDR2: SGHTA and FQGNSA. The CDR3 has 15 amino acids. Trimming pared 5 bases from V and 5 bases from J, leaving 18 bases between.

DNA of the CDR3: TGCAGCGTTCATAAAGAAGACAGGGGGCTTGGCTACACCTTC. It encodes CSVHKEDRGLGYTF. V is TRBV29-1 and J is TRBJ1-2; TRBD1 matches at 10 bases. With V trimmed by 5 bases and J by 7 bases, 10 bases remained unmatched. Germline values: CDR1 SQVTM, CDR2 ANQGSEA. This CDR3 is built from 14 residues.

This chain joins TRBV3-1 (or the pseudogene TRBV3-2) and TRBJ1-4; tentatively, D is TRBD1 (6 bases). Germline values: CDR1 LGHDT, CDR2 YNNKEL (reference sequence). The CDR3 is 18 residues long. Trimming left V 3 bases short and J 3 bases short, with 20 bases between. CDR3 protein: CASSQLNRESTSNEKLFF. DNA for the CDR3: TGTGCCAGCAGCCAGCTGAACAGGGAATCCACCTCTAATGAAAAACTGTTTTTT.

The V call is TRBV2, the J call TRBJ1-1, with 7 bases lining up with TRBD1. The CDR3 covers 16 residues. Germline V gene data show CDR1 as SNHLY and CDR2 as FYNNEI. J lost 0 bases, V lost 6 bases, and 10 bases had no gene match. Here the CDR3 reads CASSEQGRLMNTEAFF. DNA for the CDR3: TGTGCCAGCAGCGAACAGGGGCGTCTGATGAACACTGAAGCTTTCTTT.

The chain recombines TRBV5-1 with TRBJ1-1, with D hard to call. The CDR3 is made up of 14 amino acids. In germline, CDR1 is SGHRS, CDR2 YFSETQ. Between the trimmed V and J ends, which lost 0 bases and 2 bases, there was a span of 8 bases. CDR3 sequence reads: CASSLVADNTEAFF. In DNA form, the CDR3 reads TGCGCCAGCAGCTTGGTGGCAGATAACACTGAAGCTTTCTTT. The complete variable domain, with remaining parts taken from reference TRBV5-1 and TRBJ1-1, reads KAGVTQTPRYLIKTRGQQVTLSCSPISGHRSVSWYQQTPGQGLQFLFEYFSETQRNKGNFPGRFSGRQFSNSRSEMNVSTLELGDSALYLCASSLVADNTEAFFGQGTRLTVV.

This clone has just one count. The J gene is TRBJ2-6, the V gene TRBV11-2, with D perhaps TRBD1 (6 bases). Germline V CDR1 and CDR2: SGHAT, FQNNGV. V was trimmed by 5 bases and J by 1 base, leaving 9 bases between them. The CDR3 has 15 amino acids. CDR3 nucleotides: TGTGCCAGCAGCCCAGGACAGTCTGGGGCCAACGTCCTGACTTTC. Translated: CASSPGQSGANVLTF. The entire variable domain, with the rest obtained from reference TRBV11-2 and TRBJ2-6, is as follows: EAGVAQSPRYKIIEKRQSVAFWCNPISGHATLYWYQQILGQGPKLLIQFQNNGVVDDSQLPKDRFSAERLKGVDSTLKIQPAKLEDSAVYLCASSPGQSGANVLTFGAGSRLTVL.

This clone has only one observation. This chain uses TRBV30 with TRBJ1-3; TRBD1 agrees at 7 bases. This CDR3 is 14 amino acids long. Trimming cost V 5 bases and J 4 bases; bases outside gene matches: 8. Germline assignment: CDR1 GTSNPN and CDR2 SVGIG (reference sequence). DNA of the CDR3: TGTGCCTGGGCGACCGGGACAGCCGGAAACACCATATATTTT. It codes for CAWATGTAGNTIYF.

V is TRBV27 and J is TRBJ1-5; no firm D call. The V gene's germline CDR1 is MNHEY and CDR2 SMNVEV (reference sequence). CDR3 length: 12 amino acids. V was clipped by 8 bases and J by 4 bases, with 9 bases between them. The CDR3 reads CASSDRNQPQHF. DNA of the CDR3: TGTGCCAGCTCAGATCGTAATCAGCCCCAGCATTTT.

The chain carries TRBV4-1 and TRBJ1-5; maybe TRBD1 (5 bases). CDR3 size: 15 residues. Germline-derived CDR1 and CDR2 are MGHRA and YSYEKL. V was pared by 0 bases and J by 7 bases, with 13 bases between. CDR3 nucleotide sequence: TGCGCCAGCAGCCAAGAGGAGCGGGGCAGGCAGCCCCAGCATTTT. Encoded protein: CASSQEERGRQPQHF.

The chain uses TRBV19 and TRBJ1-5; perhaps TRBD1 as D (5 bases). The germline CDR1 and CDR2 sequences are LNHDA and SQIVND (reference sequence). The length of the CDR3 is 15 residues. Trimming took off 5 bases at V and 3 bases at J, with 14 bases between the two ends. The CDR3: CASSGAGDFNQPQHF. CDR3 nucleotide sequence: TGTGCCAGTAGTGGCGCCGGGGACTTCAATCAGCCCCAGCATTTT.

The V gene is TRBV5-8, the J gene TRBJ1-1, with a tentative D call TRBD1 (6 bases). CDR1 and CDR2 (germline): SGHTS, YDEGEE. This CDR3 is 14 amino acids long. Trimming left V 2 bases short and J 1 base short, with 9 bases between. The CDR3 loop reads CASSLETGNTEAFF. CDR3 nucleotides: TGTGCCAGCAGCTTAGAGACAGGGAACACTGAAGCTTTCTTT.

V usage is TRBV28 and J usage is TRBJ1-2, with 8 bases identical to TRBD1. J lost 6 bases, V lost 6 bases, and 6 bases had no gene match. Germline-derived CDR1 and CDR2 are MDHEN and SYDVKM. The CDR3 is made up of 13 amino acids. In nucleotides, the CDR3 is TGTGCCAGCAGCCTGGACAGGGTAGATGGCTACACCTTC. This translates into CASSLDRVDGYTF.

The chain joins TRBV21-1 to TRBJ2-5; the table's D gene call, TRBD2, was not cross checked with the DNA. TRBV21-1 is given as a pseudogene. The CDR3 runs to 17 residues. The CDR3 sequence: CASSTLAGVLCCRAQYF. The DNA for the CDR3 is TGTGCCAGCAGCACACTAGCGGGGGTTCTGTGTTGTCGGGCCCAGTACTTC.

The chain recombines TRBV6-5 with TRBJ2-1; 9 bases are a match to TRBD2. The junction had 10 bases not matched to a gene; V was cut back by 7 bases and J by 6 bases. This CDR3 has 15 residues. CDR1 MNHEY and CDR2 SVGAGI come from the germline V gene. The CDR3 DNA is TGTGCCAGCACCCCTGCTCTAGCGGGGTTCAATGAGCAGTTCTTC. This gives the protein CASTPALAGFNEQFF.

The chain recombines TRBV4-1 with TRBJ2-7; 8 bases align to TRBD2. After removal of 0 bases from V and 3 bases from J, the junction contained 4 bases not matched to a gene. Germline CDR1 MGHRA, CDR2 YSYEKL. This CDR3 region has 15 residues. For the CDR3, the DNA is TGCGCCAGCAGCCAAGATATCGGGACTAGCTACGAGCAGTACTTC. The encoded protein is CASSQDIGTSYEQYF.